The present TCR beta chain was sequenced within a study of beta chain features in type 1 diabetes. On the study more broadly: About 110 million sorted cells were examined across all samples. Whole-study findings and limits: Significant though moderate, a shortening of TCRB CDR3s appeared in all four CD4+ subsets of Type 1 diabetes patients.

The whole isolated RNA underwent reverse transcription, so sequencing captured expressed TCRB transcripts. Generated by immunoSEQ multiplex PCR, the TCRdb table keeps only in-frame clones and is missing some. This sample has around 41,000 clones; approximately 61% occur once, and the top ten carry approximately 1.7%. On this clone itself: The target antigen is unknown.

The CDR3 length is 13 residues. Staining for CD45RO/CCR7/CD25/CD127/CD95/CD27 allowed sorting of CD4+ naive, central memory, regulatory and stem cell-like memory cells. The specimen was Tregs from blood. This clonotype was sampled from a man aged 30 to 39 with type 1 diabetes. Some clones in this sample may be carry-over from other donors' samples. V gene TRBV21-1 combines with J gene TRBJ2-3; the table names TRBD1, a call not compared with the DNA. TRBV21-1 is assigned pseudogene status. CDR3: CASSKSEKDTQYF. As DNA, the CDR3 is TGTGCCAGCAGCAAGTCAGAAAAAGATACGCAGTATTTT.